The clone carrying this T cell receptor (beta chain) was seen a handful of times. The data derive from a study of human T cells and chemical hapten exposure. At the level of the study: An approximately 2 cm by approximately 2 cm inner upper arm patch received 2% DPC for sensitization.

Individual cDNA molecules each carried unique molecular identifiers attached by the library. TCRdb reprocessed the RACE reads with MiXCR, giving one entry per CDR3 protein. The table lists approximately 260,000 distinct CDR3 sequences, almost 8% of them singletons. Time point reported: pre-sensitization, week 0. Treatment: therapeutic diphenylcyclopropenone sensitization with weekly scalp DPC. The total RNA was obtained from whole blood that was not fractionated. The origin of this receptor is a man between 18 and 29 years old with alopecia areata. Some clones in this sample may be carry-over from other donors' samples. The sample here was whole blood, taken in connection with sensitization to the hapten diphenylcyclopropenone (DPC).

As DNA, the CDR3 is TGCAGTGCTAGAGATATATTAGCGGGGGGCTCCTACGAGCAGTACTTC. Amino acid sequence: CSARDILAGGSYEQYF. This chain joins TRBV20-1 and TRBJ2-7, with 10 positions matching TRBD2. The ends lost 0 bases at V and 0 bases at J; junction bases unmatched: 5. This CDR3 contains 16 residues. Looked up from germline, CDR1 is DFQATT and CDR2 is SNEGSKA (reference sequence).